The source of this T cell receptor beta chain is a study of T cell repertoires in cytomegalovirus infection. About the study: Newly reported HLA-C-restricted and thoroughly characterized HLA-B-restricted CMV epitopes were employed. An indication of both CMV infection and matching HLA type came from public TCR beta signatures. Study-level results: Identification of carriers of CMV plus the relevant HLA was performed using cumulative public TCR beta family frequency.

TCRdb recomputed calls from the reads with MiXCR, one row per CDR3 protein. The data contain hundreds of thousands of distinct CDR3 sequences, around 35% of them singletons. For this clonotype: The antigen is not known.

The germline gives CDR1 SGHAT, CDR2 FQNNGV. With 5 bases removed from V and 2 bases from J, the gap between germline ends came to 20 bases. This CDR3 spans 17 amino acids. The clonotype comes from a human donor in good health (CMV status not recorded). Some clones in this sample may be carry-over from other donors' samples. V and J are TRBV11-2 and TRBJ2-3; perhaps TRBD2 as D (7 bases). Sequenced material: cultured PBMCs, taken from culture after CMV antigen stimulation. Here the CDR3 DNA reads TGTGCCAGCAGCGGGGGGGCAGCGGGATACTACACAGATACGCAGTATTTT. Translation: CASSGGAAGYYTDTQYF. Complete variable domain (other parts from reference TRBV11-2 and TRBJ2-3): EAGVAQSPRYKIIEKRQSVAFWCNPISGHATLYWYQQILGQGPKLLIQFQNNGVVDDSQLPKDRFSAERLKGVDSTLKIQPAKLEDSAVYLCASSGGAAGYYTDTQYFGPGTRLTVL.